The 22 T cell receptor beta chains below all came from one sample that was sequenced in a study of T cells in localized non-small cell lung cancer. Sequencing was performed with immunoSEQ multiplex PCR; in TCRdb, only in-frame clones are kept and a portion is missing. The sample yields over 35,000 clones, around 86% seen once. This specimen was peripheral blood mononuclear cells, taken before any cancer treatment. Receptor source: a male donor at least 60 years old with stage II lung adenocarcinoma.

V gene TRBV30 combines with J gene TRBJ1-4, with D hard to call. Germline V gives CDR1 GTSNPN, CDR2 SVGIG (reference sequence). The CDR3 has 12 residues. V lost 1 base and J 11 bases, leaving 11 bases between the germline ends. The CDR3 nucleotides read TGTGCCTGGAGTGGAGCCGGTCTGAAACTGTTTTTT. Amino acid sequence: CAWSGAGLKLFF.

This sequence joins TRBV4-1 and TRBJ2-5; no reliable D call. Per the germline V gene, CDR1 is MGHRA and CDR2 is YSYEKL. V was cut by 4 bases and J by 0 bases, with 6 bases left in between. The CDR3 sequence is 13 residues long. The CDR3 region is CASSLRYQETQYF. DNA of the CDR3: TGCGCCAGCAGCCTCCGGTACCAAGAGACCCAGTACTTC.

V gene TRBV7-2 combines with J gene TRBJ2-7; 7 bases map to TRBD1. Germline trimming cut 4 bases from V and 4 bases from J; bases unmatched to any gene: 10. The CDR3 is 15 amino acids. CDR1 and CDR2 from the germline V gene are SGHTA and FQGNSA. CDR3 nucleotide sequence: TGTGCCAGCAGCTCGCGGACAGGCCCTGGATACGAGCAGTACTTC. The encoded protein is CASSSRTGPGYEQYF.

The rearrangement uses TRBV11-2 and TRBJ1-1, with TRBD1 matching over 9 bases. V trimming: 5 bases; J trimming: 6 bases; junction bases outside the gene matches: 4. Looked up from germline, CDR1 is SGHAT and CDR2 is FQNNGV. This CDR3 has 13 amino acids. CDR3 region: CASSPQGAAEAFF. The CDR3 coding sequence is TGTGCCAGCAGCCCACAGGGGGCAGCTGAAGCTTTCTTT.

CDR3 residues: CASRSDTTNYGYTF. CDR3 nucleotides: TGTGCCAGCAGGTCTGATACCACTAACTATGGCTACACCTTC. The chain carries TRBV28 and TRBJ1-2; no clear D gene. The CDR3 extends over 14 amino acids. Germline CDR1 reads MDHEN; CDR2 reads SYDVKM. V shed 6 bases and J shed 0 bases, with 11 bases lying between them.

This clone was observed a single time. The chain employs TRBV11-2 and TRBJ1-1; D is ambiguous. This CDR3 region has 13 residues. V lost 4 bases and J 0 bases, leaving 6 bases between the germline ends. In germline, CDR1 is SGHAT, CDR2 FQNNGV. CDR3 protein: CASSSQLNTEAFF. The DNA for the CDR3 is TGTGCCAGCAGCTCACAGCTGAACACTGAAGCTTTCTTT. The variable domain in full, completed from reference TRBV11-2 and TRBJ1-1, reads EAGVAQSPRYKIIEKRQSVAFWCNPISGHATLYWYQQILGQGPKLLIQFQNNGVVDDSQLPKDRFSAERLKGVDSTLKIQPAKLEDSAVYLCASSSQLNTEAFFGQGTRLTVV.

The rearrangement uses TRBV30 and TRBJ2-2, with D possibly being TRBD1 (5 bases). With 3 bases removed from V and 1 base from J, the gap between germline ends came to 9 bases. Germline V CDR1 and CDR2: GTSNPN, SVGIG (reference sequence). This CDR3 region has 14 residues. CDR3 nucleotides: TGTGCCTGGAGGAACAGGAGGAACACCGGGGAGCTGTTTTTT. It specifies CAWRNRRNTGELFF.

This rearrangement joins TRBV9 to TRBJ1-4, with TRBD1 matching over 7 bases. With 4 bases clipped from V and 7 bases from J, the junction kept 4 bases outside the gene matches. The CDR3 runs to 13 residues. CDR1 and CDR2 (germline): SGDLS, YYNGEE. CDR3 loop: CASSLRDSEKLFF. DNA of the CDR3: TGTGCCAGCAGCCTCCGGGACAGTGAAAAACTGTTTTTT. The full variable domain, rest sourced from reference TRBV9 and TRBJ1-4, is DSGVTQTPKHLITATGQRVTLRCSPRSGDLSVYWYQQSLDQGLQFLIQYYNGEERAKGNILERFSAQQFPDLHSELNLSSLELGDSALYFCASSLRDSEKLFFGSGTQLSVL.

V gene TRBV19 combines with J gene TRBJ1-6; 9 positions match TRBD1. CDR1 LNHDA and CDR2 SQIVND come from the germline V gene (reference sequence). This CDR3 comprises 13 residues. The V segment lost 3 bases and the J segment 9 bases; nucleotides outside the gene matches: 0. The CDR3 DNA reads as TGTGCCAGTAGTATGACAGGGGGTTCACCCCTCCACTTT. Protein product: CASSMTGGSPLHF. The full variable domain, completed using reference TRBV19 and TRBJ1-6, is DGGITQSPKYLFRKEGQNVTLSCEQNLNHDAMYWYRQDPGQGLRLIYYSQIVNDFQKGDIAEGYSVSREKKESFPLTVTSAQKNPTAFYLCASSMTGGSPLHFGNGTRLTVT.

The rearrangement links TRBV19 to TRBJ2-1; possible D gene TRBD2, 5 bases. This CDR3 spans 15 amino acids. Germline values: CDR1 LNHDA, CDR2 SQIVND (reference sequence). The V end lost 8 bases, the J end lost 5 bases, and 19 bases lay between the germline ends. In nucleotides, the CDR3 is TGTGCCAGTCAAAAGGCGGGTCCCAATAACAATGAGCAGTTCTTC. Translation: CASQKAGPNNNEQFF.

Here the CDR3 DNA reads TGTGCCAGCTCACCACAGGGGTCCGCCACTGAAGCTTTCTTT. This translates into CASSPQGSATEAFF. This sequence joins TRBV18 and TRBJ1-1; D might be TRBD1 (5 bases). The germline V gene encodes CDR1 KGHSH and CDR2 LQKENI. Trimming took 1 base from V and 4 from J, leaving 10 bases between them. The CDR3 has 14 residues.

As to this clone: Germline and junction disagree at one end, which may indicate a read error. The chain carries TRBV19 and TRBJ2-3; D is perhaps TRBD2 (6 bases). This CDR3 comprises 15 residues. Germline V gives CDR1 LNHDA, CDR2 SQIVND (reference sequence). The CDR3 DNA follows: TGTGCCAGTAGCTTAACTAGCCCGGGCACAAATACGCAGTATTTT. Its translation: CASSLTSPGTNTQYF.

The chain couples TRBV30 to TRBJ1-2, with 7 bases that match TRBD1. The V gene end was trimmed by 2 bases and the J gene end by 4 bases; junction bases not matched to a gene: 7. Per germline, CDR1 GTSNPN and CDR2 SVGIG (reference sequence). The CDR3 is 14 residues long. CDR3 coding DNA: TGTGCCTGGAGTAGGACAGGAGCCCTCTATGGCTACACCTTC. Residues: CAWSRTGALYGYTF.

The CDR3 nucleotides read TGTGCCAGCACGATAAACCTAAACACTGAAGCTTTCTTT. This translates into CASTINLNTEAFF. The chain recombines TRBV6-1 with TRBJ1-1; D is unresolved. The V end was cut by 7 bases, the J end by 2 bases, with 11 bases between. Per the germline V gene, CDR1 is MNHNS and CDR2 is SASEGT. The CDR3 loop spans 13 amino acids.

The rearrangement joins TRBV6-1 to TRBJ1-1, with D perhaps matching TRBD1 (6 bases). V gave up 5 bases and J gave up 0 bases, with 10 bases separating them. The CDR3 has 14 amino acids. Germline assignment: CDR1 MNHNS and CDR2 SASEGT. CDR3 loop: CASSRQVLNTEAFF. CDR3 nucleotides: TGTGCCAGCAGTAGACAGGTACTGAACACTGAAGCTTTCTTT.

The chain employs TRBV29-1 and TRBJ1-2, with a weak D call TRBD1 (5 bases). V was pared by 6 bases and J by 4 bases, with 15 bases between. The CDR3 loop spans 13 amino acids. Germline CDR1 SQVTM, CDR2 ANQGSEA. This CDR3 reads CSVSFGGSYGYTF. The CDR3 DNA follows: TGCAGCGTCTCTTTCGGGGGAAGCTATGGCTACACCTTC.

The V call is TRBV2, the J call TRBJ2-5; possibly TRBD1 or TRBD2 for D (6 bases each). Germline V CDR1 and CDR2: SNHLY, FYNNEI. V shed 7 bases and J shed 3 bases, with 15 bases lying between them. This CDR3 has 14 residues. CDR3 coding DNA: TGTGCCAGCAAGGATGGGGGGCGCAAAGAGACCCAGTACTTC. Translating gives CASKDGGRKETQYF.

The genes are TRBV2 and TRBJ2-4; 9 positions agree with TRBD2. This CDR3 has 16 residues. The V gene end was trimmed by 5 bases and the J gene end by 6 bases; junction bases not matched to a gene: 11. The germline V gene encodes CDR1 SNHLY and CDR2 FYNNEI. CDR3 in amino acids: CASSNSGSGERNIQYF. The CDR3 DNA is TGTGCCAGCAGTAATAGCGGGAGTGGGGAGAGAAACATTCAGTACTTC.

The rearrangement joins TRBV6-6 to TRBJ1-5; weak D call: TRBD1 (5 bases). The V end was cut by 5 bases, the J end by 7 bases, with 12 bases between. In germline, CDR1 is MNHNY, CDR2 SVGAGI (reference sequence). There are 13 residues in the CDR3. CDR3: CASSLGGDQPQHF. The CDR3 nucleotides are TGTGCCAGCAGTCTCGGGGGGGACCAGCCCCAGCATTTT.

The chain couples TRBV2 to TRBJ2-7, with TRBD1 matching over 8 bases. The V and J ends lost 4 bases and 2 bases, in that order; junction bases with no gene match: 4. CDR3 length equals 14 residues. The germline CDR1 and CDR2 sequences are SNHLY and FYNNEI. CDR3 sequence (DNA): TGTGCCAGCAGTGGGGGACAGGTCCCCTACGAGCAGTACTTC. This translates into CASSGGQVPYEQYF.

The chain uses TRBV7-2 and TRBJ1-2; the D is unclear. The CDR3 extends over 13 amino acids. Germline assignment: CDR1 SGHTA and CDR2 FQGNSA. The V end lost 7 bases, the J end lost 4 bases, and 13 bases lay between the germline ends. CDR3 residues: CASTPGPSYGYTF. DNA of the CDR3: TGTGCCAGCACCCCGGGCCCATCCTATGGCTACACCTTC.

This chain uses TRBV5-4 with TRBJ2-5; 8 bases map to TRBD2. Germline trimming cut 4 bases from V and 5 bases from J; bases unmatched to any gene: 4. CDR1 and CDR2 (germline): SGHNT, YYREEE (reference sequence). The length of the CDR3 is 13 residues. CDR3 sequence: CASSPGGRETQYF. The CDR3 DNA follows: TGTGCCAGCAGCCCGGGGGGGCGGGAGACCCAGTACTTC.